These T cell receptor beta chains were read from a single sample in a study of T cell clusters in autoimmune cytopenias. TCRdb re-called the multiplex PCR reads and shows each CDR3 protein once, DNA omitted. The sample shows more than 4,500 distinct CDR3 sequences, and under 9.5% sits with its ten largest clones. The specimen sequenced was peripheral blood. Source of these receptors: a human donor with an autoimmune cytopenia or autoimmune hepatitis (not recorded which). CDR3s include the opening cysteine and the closing phenylalanine or tryptophan. A clone size is listed for some rows: how often the clone was seen (once, few, many), or a class if it is expanded.

>NA|TRBV5-6|TRBJ2-1|15
CASSFTGMVHNEQFF
>medium-sized|TRBV5-5|TRBJ2-1|15
CASQPRQGVYNEQFF
>NA|TRBV11-2|TRBJ2-2|15
CASSLVEGVTGELFF
>NA|TRBV29-1|TRBJ2-5|13
CSAQSGLSYKQYF
>NA|TRBV20-1|TRBJ2-5|14
CSVYTSGEVETQYF
>NA|TRBV5-6|TRBJ2-7|14
CASAAGTGVDEQYF
>medium-sized|TRBV19|TRBJ2-6|17
CASSIGTGPSGANVLTF
>NA|TRBV18|TRBJ1-1|16
CASSLDRGLLNTEAFF
>medium-sized|TRBV30|TRBJ1-6|14
CAWSAPGLLSPLHF
>NA|TRBV5-1|TRBJ1-1|16
CASSSREGLTNAEAFF
>medium-sized|TRBV7-6|TRBJ1-1|16
CASSLSRHYSNTEAFF
>medium-sized|TRBV27|TRBJ2-1|16
CASSLSSGSAYGEQFF
>NA|TRBV12-3/TRBV12-4|TRBJ2-2|15
CASTPRDSNTGELFF
>NA|TRBV19|TRBJ1-1|16
CASTKTGVGVNTEAFF
>medium-sized|TRBV30|TRBJ2-1|14
CAWSPGLENNEQFF
>medium-sized|TRBV5-4|TRBJ2-5|14
CASTPGDSQETQYF
>medium-sized|TRBV19|TRBJ2-1|14
CASSTRGGLNEQFF